This T cell receptor (beta chain) is from a study of OX40 agonist ivuxolimab in advanced cancers. Study background: Patients were infused with ivuxolimab every 2 weeks at 0.01 to 10 mg/kg. The eligibility criteria allowed prior anti-PD-1, anti-PD-L1 or anti-CTLA-4 therapy, and approximately 42% had some.

Assay used: immunoSEQ multiplex PCR; TCRdb lists only in-frame clones, some missing. The sample contains some 41,000 clones, more than 85% of which appear only once. The CDR3 covers 10 residues. Trimming shortened V by 0 bases and J by 14 bases, and 10 bases separated the two germline ends. CDR1 is SQVTM, CDR2 ANQGSEA, per germline. Autoimmune disease history or systemic immunosuppression excluded patients. This chain connects TRBV29-1 to TRBJ1-1, with a weak D call TRBD1 (6 bases). Sample: CD4+ or CD8+ T cells sorted from blood, taken in a trial of the OX40 agonist ivuxolimab. This sequence was found in an adult with an advanced solid tumor such as melanoma, head and neck, liver or kidney cancer. CDR3 sequence (DNA): TGCAGCGTTGAAGAACGGACAGCGTTCTTT. It is translated as CSVEERTAFF.